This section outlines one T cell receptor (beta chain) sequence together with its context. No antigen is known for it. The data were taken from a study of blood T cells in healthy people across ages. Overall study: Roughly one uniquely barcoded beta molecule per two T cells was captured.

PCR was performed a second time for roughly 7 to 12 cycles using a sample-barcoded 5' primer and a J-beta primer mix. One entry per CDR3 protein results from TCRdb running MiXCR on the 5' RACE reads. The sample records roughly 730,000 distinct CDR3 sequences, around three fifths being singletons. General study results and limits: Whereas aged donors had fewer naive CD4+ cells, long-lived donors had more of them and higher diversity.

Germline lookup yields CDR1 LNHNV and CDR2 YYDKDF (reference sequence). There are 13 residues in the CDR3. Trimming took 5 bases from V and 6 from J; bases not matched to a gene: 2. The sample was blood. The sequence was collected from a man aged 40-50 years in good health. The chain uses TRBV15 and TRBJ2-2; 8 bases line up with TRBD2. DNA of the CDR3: TGTGCCACCAGCCGGGGGGGTGCCGGGGAGCTGTTTTTT. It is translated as CATSRGGAGELFF.